The T cell receptor (beta chain) described here comes from a study of CD8 T cells in Susac syndrome. The CDR3 has 13 amino acids. Germline V gene sequence: CDR1 SQVTM, CDR2 ANQGSEA. V lost 0 bases and J lost 8, with 13 bases in between. RNA, at about 0.45 to 1 ug, was reverse transcribed with random hexamers. The TCR beta CDR3 was amplified by immunoSEQ multiplex PCR across 54 Vbeta, 13 Jbeta. TCRdb processed the immunoSEQ multiplex PCR reads anew with MiXCR; each CDR3 protein has one entry. Of approximately 160,000 distinct CDR3 sequences listed, around 94% were seen once; the top ten hold about 0.086%.

The genes are TRBV29-1 and TRBJ1-2; D perhaps matches TRBD1 (5 bases). The clonotype originates from a human donor with multiple sclerosis. Specimen: CD4+ T cells from PBMCs. The CDR3 is CSVEDLPGYGYTF. The CDR3 nucleotides are TGCAGCGTTGAAGATCTTCCAGGGTACGGCTACACCTTC.